This T cell receptor (beta chain) was retrieved from a study of TIL therapy for anti-PD-1-resistant metastatic lung cancer. Overall study results and limits: This highly selected cohort may not generalize to typical lung cancer patients.

The libraries were made with immunoSEQ v3. The table came from immunoSEQ multiplex PCR; TCRdb's copy has only in-frame clones and leaves some out. Seen here are 5,000 to 8,000 clones, around three fifths observed once, and the top ten hold around 6%. This clone was recorded once. Its target is not known. Time point given: pre-treatment sample, taken before nivolumab and TIL therapy. The tumor samples were excised metastases, mostly pleural nodules or supraclavicular lymph nodes. Germline trimming cut 0 bases from V and 8 bases from J; bases unmatched to any gene: 14. Germline lookup yields CDR1 LGHNA and CDR2 YSLEER. There are 17 residues in the CDR3.

The sequence came from a person aged 25-80 years with non-small cell lung cancer. The sequenced sample was tumor tissue, obtained at baseline. The rearrangement joins TRBV4-3 to TRBJ1-2; the match to TRBD1 covers 8 bases. The CDR3 DNA follows: TGCGCCAGCAGCCAAGAGTGGGGACAGGCGGAGGTCTGGGGCTACACCTTC. This encodes CASSQEWGQAEVWGYTF.